These 17 T cell receptor beta chains came from one sample sequenced in a study of Ad26.COV2.S vaccination and SARS-CoV-2 variants. Treatment defined: around 19 received Ad26.COV2.S at low or high dose, single or two shots; 5 received placebo; per-sample allocation not given. Day 63 after the first vaccine or placebo injection was the time point for sampling. Sequenced by immunoSEQ multiplex PCR; TCRdb stores in-frame clones only, minus some. This sample has about 440,000 clones; roughly 91% occur once, and the top ten carry about 4.1%. The material sequenced was peripheral blood, taken in a trial of Ad26.COV2.S vaccine versus placebo. The receptor set was obtained from a person between 18 and 65 years old who received the Ad26.COV2.S COVID-19 vaccine or a placebo.

The chain is built from TRBV11-2 and TRBJ2-5; D tentatively fits TRBD1 or TRBD2 (5 bases each). Trimming shortened V by 4 bases and J by 5 bases, and 11 bases separated the two germline ends. The CDR3 runs to 13 residues. CDR1 and CDR2 from the germline V gene are SGHAT and FQNNGV. The DNA for the CDR3 is TGTGCCAGCAGCTCCGGGGCAGGGGAGACCCAGTACTTC. This codes for CASSSGAGETQYF.

The chain combines TRBV13 with TRBJ2-5, with 11 bases lining up with TRBD2. The germline V gene encodes CDR1 PRHDT and CDR2 FYEKMQ (reference sequence). J gave up 6 bases and V 5 bases, and 11 bases lay outside the gene matches. The CDR3 sequence is 16 residues long. The CDR3 region has the DNA TGTGCCAGCAGCAGAACTAGCGGGAGTTCCAAGCAGACCCAGTACTTC. Protein product: CASSRTSGSSKQTQYF.

This chain uses TRBV12-3 or TRBV12-4 with TRBJ1-1; no clear D. Trimming removed 6 bases at V and 1 base at J, with 9 bases between. This CDR3 is built from 13 residues. The CDR3 protein is CASSPIRNTEAFF. CDR3 DNA sequence: TGTGCCAGCAGCCCCATCCGGAACACTGAAGCTTTCTTT.

The rearrangement links TRBV24-1 to TRBJ1-2; D is perhaps TRBD1 (6 bases). There are 11 residues in the CDR3. V lost 7 bases and J lost 10, with 12 bases in between. Germline V lookup: CDR1 KGHDR, CDR2 SFDVKD. CDR3 in amino acids: CATSQTGTYTF. The CDR3 DNA is TGTGCCACCAGCCAAACAGGGACCTACACCTTC.

The chain recombines TRBV18 with TRBJ2-2; 8 bases match TRBD1. This CDR3 is built from 16 residues. The V gene's germline CDR1 is KGHSH and CDR2 LQKENI. Trimming cost V 6 bases and J 3 bases; bases outside gene matches: 9. As DNA, the CDR3 is TGTGCCAGCTCCCTGACCGGGACAGGCGACACCGGGGAGCTGTTTTTT. Encoded protein: CASSLTGTGDTGELFF.

The chain joins TRBV10-1 to TRBJ2-3, with 9 nucleotides matching TRBD1. Germline V gene data show CDR1 as WNHNN and CDR2 as SYGVQD (reference sequence). The CDR3 length is 14 residues. V was clipped by 6 bases and J by 8 bases; unmatched bases: 9. In DNA form, the CDR3 reads TGCGCCAGCAGGACCGGGACAGGGATAGCTACGCAGTATTTT. This translates into CASRTGTGIATQYF.

CDR3 DNA: TGTGCCAGCAGTTTGAAGCCACCGGGCCTTACCTACGAGCAGTACTTC. Protein sequence: CASSLKPPGLTYEQYF. The chain employs TRBV27 and TRBJ2-7; D remains unclear. Trimming cost V 3 bases and J 2 bases, with 17 bases left between them. Germline values: CDR1 MNHEY, CDR2 SMNVEV (reference sequence). The CDR3 consists of 16 residues.

V and J are TRBV18 and TRBJ2-5; no definite D call. V lost 3 bases to trimming and J lost 3 bases, with 5 bases between them. This CDR3 has 12 residues. Germline CDR1 KGHSH, CDR2 LQKENI. The CDR3 loop is CASSPIEETQYF. CDR3 bases: TGTGCCAGCTCACCGATCGAAGAGACCCAGTACTTC. Filled out from reference TRBV18 and TRBJ2-5, the complete variable domain reads NAGVMQNPRHLVRRRGQEARLRCSPMKGHSHVYWYRQLPEEGLKFMVYLQKENIIDESGMPKERFSAEFPKEGPSILRIQQVVRGDSAAYFCASSPIEETQYFGPGTRLLVL.

The chain recombines TRBV7-3 with TRBJ2-2; no definite D call. There are 14 residues in the CDR3. The V end was cut by 11 bases, the J end by 0 bases, with 13 bases between. Germline loops: CDR1 SGHTA, CDR2 FQGTGA. CDR3 DNA: TGTGCCCCCCCCCAACTAACGAACACCGGGGAGCTGTTTTTT. Its protein is CAPPQLTNTGELFF.

The chain's CDR3 is CASSLAAGSNSNQPQHF. In DNA, the CDR3 is TGTGCCAGCTCACTCGCTGCAGGGTCGAATAGCAATCAGCCCCAGCATTTT. The chain joins TRBV18 to TRBJ1-5; a possible D gene is TRBD1 (5 bases). CDR1 and CDR2 from the germline V gene are KGHSH and LQKENI. The CDR3 is 17 amino acids. V was trimmed by 4 bases and J by 0 bases, leaving 16 bases between them.

The chain is built from TRBV7-2 and TRBJ1-5, with D possibly TRBD1 on 6 matching bases. Germline V gene sequence: CDR1 SGHTA, CDR2 FQGNSA. V dropped 3 bases and J dropped 0 bases, with 9 bases sitting between them. This CDR3 comprises 15 residues. The CDR3 DNA follows: TGTGCCAGCAGCTTCGACAGGAATAGCAATCAGCCCCAGCATTTT. Its protein product is CASSFDRNSNQPQHF. Full variable domain (missing parts from reference TRBV7-2 and TRBJ1-5): GAGVSQSPSNKVTEKGKDVELRCDPISGHTALYWYRQSLGQGLEFLIYFQGNSAPDKSGLPSDRFSAERTGGSVSTLTIQRTQQEDSAVYLCASSFDRNSNQPQHFGDGTRLSIL.

The V gene is TRBV5-5, the J gene TRBJ2-1; D may correspond to TRBD1 or TRBD2 (5 bases each). Germline V gene lookup returns CDR1 SGHKS and CDR2 YYEKEE (reference sequence). There are 16 residues in the CDR3. V lost 0 bases, J lost 4 bases, and 14 bases lay in between. The CDR3 spells CASSLGLGRIYNEQFF. The CDR3 DNA reads as TGTGCCAGCAGCTTGGGATTGGGACGGATATACAATGAGCAGTTCTTC.

This chain joins TRBV15 and TRBJ1-1; D unclear. Germline lookup yields CDR1 LNHNV and CDR2 YYDKDF (reference sequence). V dropped 0 bases and J dropped 5 bases, with 10 bases sitting between them. The CDR3 has 14 residues. The CDR3 DNA is TGTGCCACCAGCAGAGAGGTTCGGGTTACTGAAGCTTTCTTT. Its translation: CATSREVRVTEAFF.

The J gene is TRBJ2-3, the V gene TRBV9, with D maybe TRBD1 (5 bases). The CDR3 covers 16 residues. Trimming shortened V by 4 bases and J by 3 bases, and 18 bases separated the two germline ends. Germline lookup yields CDR1 SGDLS and CDR2 YYNGEE. CDR3 loop: CASSPRGAIGTDTQYF. CDR3 nucleotides: TGTGCCAGCAGCCCCCGTGGGGCCATCGGTACAGATACGCAGTATTTT.

The chain is built from TRBV7-8 and TRBJ1-1; D call uncertain. V was clipped by 2 bases and J by 0 bases, with 13 bases between them. Germline V lookup: CDR1 SGHVS, CDR2 FQNEAQ. This CDR3 is 16 amino acids long. The CDR3 here is CASSLKKGRLNTEAFF. The CDR3 DNA is TGTGCCAGCAGCTTAAAGAAAGGGAGGCTGAACACTGAAGCTTTCTTT.

This sequence joins TRBV7-2 and TRBJ1-5, with D possibly matching TRBD1 (5 bases). The V end lost 6 bases, the J end lost 4 bases, and 13 bases lay between the germline ends. The CDR3 spans 14 residues. CDR1 is SGHTA, CDR2 FQGNSA, per germline. CDR3 amino acids: CASSYRDGNQPQHF. CDR3 DNA: TGTGCCAGCAGTTACCGGGACGGGAATCAGCCCCAGCATTTT.

The J gene is TRBJ2-7, the V gene TRBV18; D perhaps matches TRBD1 (5 bases). From germline, CDR1 is KGHSH and CDR2 LQKENI. This CDR3 has 15 amino acids. The V end was cut by 1 base, the J end by 6 bases, with 16 bases between. The CDR3 bases are TGTGCCAGCTCACCACGGACACAATCTCTAGGCGAGCAGTACTTC. It specifies CASSPRTQSLGEQYF.